Presented here are 14 T cell receptor beta chains from one specimen sequenced in a study of T cell responses to AZD1222 COVID-19 vaccine. Libraries were prepared by immunoSEQ multiplex PCR; TCRdb keeps only in-frame clonotypes and omits some of them. The repertoire holds about 200,000 clones, about 90% seen once, with around 7.9% in the top ten. The sequences come from peripheral blood, collected on day 0 of AZD1222 vaccination. These receptors originate from an adult in good health.

V usage is TRBV18 and J usage is TRBJ1-2; possible D gene TRBD1, 6 bases. V lost 0 bases and J lost 5, with 13 bases in between. Germline V gives CDR1 KGHSH, CDR2 LQKENI. This CDR3 comprises 15 residues. This chain's CDR3 is CASSPPNRAGYGYTF. The CDR3 DNA sequence: TGTGCCAGCTCACCACCCAACAGGGCTGGGTATGGCTACACCTTC.

The V call is TRBV2, the J call TRBJ1-1; D unresolved. Germline lookup yields CDR1 SNHLY and CDR2 FYNNEI. Trimming pared 0 bases from V and 0 bases from J, leaving 11 bases between. The CDR3 is made up of 16 amino acids. The CDR3: CASSEALGLLNTEAFF. The CDR3 DNA reads as TGTGCCAGCAGTGAAGCGCTTGGGTTATTGAACACTGAAGCTTTCTTT.

This clone was observed at least ten times. The chain is built from TRBV6-6 and TRBJ1-2; 8 nucleotides match TRBD1. The CDR3 runs to 14 residues. The germline CDR1 and CDR2 sequences are MNHNY and SVGAGI (reference sequence). Trimming at V came to 5 bases and at J to 7 bases, leaving 9 bases not matched to a gene. CDR3 protein: CASSPPRGRVGYTF. The CDR3 nucleotides read TGTGCCAGCAGTCCCCCCAGGGGGCGGGTTGGCTACACCTTC.

The chain joins TRBV2 to TRBJ1-2; unclear D gene. With 3 bases removed from V and 1 base from J, the gap between germline ends came to 18 bases. There are 17 residues in the CDR3. Germline CDR1 SNHLY, CDR2 FYNNEI. CDR3 coding DNA: TGTGCCAGCAGTGATCCCGCCCGGTCAGCGATTAACTATGGCTACACCTTC. Translating gives CASSDPARSAINYGYTF.

The rearrangement joins TRBV6-5 to TRBJ1-3; 7 bases match TRBD1. Germline CDR1 is MNHEY and CDR2 is SVGAGI. Losses at the gene ends were 6 bases for V and 0 bases for J; bases not matched to a gene: 5. This CDR3 region has 15 residues. CDR3 amino acids: CASSAQGPSGNTIYF. The CDR3 region has the DNA TGTGCCAGCAGCGCACAGGGGCCCTCTGGAAACACCATATATTTT.

This chain connects TRBV27 to TRBJ1-6; D unclear. V was cut by 5 bases and J by 3 bases, with 8 bases left in between. Germline assignment: CDR1 MNHEY and CDR2 SMNVEV (reference sequence). The CDR3 is 14 residues long. Written as DNA, the CDR3 is TGTGCCAGCAGTGACCTAATCTATAATTCACCCCTCCACTTT. Translating it yields CASSDLIYNSPLHF.

The V call is TRBV10-1, the J call TRBJ2-7; TRBD1 matches 7 bases. This CDR3 has 16 amino acids. The germline gives CDR1 WNHNN, CDR2 SYGVQD (reference sequence). The V and J ends lost 3 bases and 12 bases, in that order; junction bases with no gene match: 20. CDR3 in DNA: TGCGCCAGCAGTGAAGGGGGCCCTGGCAACCGGGCCCGGAGGTACTTC. Its protein product is CASSEGGPGNRARRYF.

The chain carries TRBV5-1 and TRBJ2-2; D tentatively reads TRBD1 or TRBD2 (6 bases each). Germline V gene data show CDR1 as SGHRS and CDR2 as YFSETQ. The CDR3 runs 13 residues. The V gene lost 4 bases and the J gene lost 7 bases, with 11 bases spanning the gap. As DNA, the CDR3 is TGCGCCAGCAGCCTAGGGGGGAACGGGGAGCTGTTTTTT. Translated, it gives CASSLGGNGELFF.

This clone was observed once. The chain carries TRBV28 and TRBJ1-4, with TRBD1 as a possible D gene (5 bases). CDR1 MDHEN and CDR2 SYDVKM come from the germline V gene. The CDR3 is 17 residues long. With 7 bases removed from V and 0 bases from J, the gap between germline ends came to 18 bases. CDR3 amino acids: CASNPTGRGATNEKLFF. The CDR3 DNA is TGTGCCAGCAACCCAACGGGGCGTGGGGCAACTAATGAAAAACTGTTTTTT.

The chain couples TRBV9 to TRBJ2-3, with no clear D. Germline values: CDR1 SGDLS, CDR2 YYNGEE. The CDR3 has 14 residues. The germline V and J ends were trimmed by 1 base and 5 bases, with 11 bases remaining between them. CDR3 bases: TGTGCCAGCAGCGTATCCCTAGTCGTAGATACGCAGTATTTT. Translating it yields CASSVSLVVDTQYF.

V and J are TRBV18 and TRBJ2-3, with D perhaps given as TRBD1 or TRBD2 (6 bases each). Looked up from germline, CDR1 is KGHSH and CDR2 is LQKENI. The CDR3 covers 14 residues. V lost 3 bases to trimming and J lost 1 base, with 8 bases between them. This chain's CDR3 is CASSPGGGTDTQYF. The CDR3 DNA reads as TGTGCCAGCTCACCGGGGGGCGGCACAGATACGCAGTATTTT.

The V call is TRBV5-6, the J call TRBJ1-4; maybe TRBD1 (5 bases). Germline V CDR1 and CDR2: SGHDT, YYEEEE. This CDR3 is 15 amino acids long. Trimming took 5 bases from V and 2 from J, leaving 13 bases between them. The CDR3: CASSSTGTTNEKLFF. Here the CDR3 DNA reads TGTGCCAGCAGTTCAACAGGTACCACTAATGAAAAACTGTTTTTT.

The chain combines TRBV5-4 with TRBJ2-5, with 14 bases aligning to TRBD2. There are 15 residues in the CDR3. The germline gives CDR1 SGHNT, CDR2 YYREEE (reference sequence). Trimming cost V 0 bases and J 10 bases; bases outside gene matches: 5. In DNA form, the CDR3 reads TGTGCCAGCAGCTTGGAGACTAGCGGGGGGGAGGGCCAGTACTTC. Amino acids: CASSLETSGGEGQYF. The complete variable domain, with remaining parts taken from reference TRBV5-4 and TRBJ2-5, reads ETGVTQSPTHLIKTRGQQVTLRCSSQSGHNTVSWYQQALGQGPQFIFQYYREEENGRGNFPPRFSGLQFPNYSSELNVNALELDDSALYLCASSLETSGGEGQYFGPGTRLLVL.

The chain employs TRBV5-4 and TRBJ2-7; D is undetermined. Trimming removed 1 base at V and 1 base at J, with 9 bases between. This CDR3 has 14 residues. Germline V gives CDR1 SGHNT, CDR2 YYREEE (reference sequence). The CDR3: CASSLPGLSYEQYF. The CDR3 DNA is TGTGCCAGCAGCTTGCCTGGCCTATCCTACGAGCAGTACTTC.